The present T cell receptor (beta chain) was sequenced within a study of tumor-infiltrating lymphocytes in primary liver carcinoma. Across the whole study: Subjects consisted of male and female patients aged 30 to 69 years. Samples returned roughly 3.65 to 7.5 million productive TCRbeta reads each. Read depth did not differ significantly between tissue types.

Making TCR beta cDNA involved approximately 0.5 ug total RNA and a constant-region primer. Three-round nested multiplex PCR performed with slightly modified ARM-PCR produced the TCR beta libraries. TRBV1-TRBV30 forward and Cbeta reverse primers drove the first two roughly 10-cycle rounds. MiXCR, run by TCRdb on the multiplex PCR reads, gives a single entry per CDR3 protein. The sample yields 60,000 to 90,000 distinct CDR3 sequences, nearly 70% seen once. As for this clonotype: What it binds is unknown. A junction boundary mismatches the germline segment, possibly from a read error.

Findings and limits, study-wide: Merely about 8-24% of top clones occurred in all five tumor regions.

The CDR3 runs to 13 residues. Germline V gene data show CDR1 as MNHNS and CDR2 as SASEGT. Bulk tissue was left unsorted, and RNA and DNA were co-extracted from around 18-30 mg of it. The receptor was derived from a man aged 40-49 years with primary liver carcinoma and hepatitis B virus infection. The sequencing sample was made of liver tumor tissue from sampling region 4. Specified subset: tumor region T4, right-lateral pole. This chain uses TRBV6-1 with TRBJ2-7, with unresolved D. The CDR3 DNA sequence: TGTGCCAGCAGTCTCGATAAATCCTACGAACAGTACTTC. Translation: CASSLDKSYEQYF.